This T cell receptor beta chain was sequenced during a study of T cells in Graves' hyperthyroidism and ophthalmopathy. The blood was taken when hyperthyroidism was first diagnosed, before any ophthalmopathy symptoms showed up. This clonotype was found many times. The CDR3 has 16 amino acids. Germline V gene lookup returns CDR1 SEHNR and CDR2 FQNEAQ (reference sequence). Trimming removed 1 base at V and 4 bases at J, with 16 bases between. Researchers amplified the TCR beta CDR3 regions from RNA transcripts. The HTBI primer set drove a first-round RT-PCR of the TCR CDR3. Using its own MiXCR run on the multiplex PCR reads, TCRdb lists one record per CDR3 protein. Altogether approximately 620,000 distinct CDR3 sequences are present, about 14% being singletons, with the ten largest covering more than 4.5%.

Sequencing was carried out using blood. The chain carries TRBV7-9 and TRBJ1-2; the D gene is possibly TRBD1 (5 bases). The TCR originated in a woman aged 30 to 39 with Graves' hyperthyroidism that later progressed to Graves' ophthalmopathy. CDR3 protein: CASSLGASGRSYGYTF. CDR3 nucleotide sequence: TGTGCCAGCAGCTTAGGAGCTTCGGGACGCAGCTATGGCTACACCTTC.